This T cell receptor beta chain is drawn from a study of T-cell memory formation after mild COVID-19. Study at large: Largely, the TCR clusters proved donor specific.

V lost 0 bases and J 8 bases, leaving 12 bases between the germline ends. The CDR3 is 14 amino acids. CDR1 is SGHTA, CDR2 FQGNSA, per germline. One entry per CDR3 protein results from TCRdb running MiXCR on the 5' RACE reads. The sample shows roughly 250,000 distinct CDR3 sequences, about 17% of them seen only once. The sequencing sample was made of PBMCs or a T cell subset sorted from them (not recorded which). This receptor was identified in a young man who had mild COVID-19 (a few samples of this study predate the infection). Cell type and time point are not known. The rearrangement joins TRBV7-2 to TRBJ2-3; D uncertain. The CDR3, as DNA: TGTGCCAGCAGCTTAGCCACAGCAGCAAGTACGCAGTATTTT. Translating it yields CASSLATAASTQYF.